These 30 T cell receptor beta chains originate from one sample sequenced in a study of breast tumors, draining lymph nodes, adjacent tissues. Axillary draining lymph nodes of breast cancer patients supplied the node samples. Each CDR3 protein gets one entry after TCRdb re-called the multiplex PCR reads with MiXCR. The data hold about 200,000 distinct CDR3 sequences, with nearly 35% observed a single time. Sequenced material: axillary lymph node tissue. These receptor sequences come from a female donor with breast cancer. Some clones in this sample may be carry-over from other donors' samples.

This clonotype came up many times. V usage is TRBV6-1 and J usage is TRBJ1-3, with 8 bases fitting TRBD1. This CDR3 has 15 amino acids. V lost 6 bases, J lost 1 base, and 5 bases stayed unmatched. Per germline, CDR1 MNHNS and CDR2 SASEGT. CDR3: CASSVDRGSGNTIYF. The CDR3 nucleotides are TGTGCCAGCAGCGTCGACAGGGGATCTGGAAACACCATATATTTT.

Only a few counts were recorded for this clonotype. The conserved phenylalanine or tryptophan normally closing the CDR3 is absent here, so this likely arose from a read error. The chain combines TRBV19 with TRBJ2-1, with 12 bases that match TRBD1. The germline V gene encodes CDR1 LNHDA and CDR2 SQIVND (reference sequence). CDR3 length equals 16 residues. Trimming at V came to 7 bases and at J to 7 bases, leaving 11 bases not matched to a gene. The CDR3 loop reads CASNPGQGALVNEQFS. The CDR3 DNA reads TGTGCCAGTAACCCGGGACAGGGGGCTTTGGTAAATGAGCAGTTCTCC.

This clonotype was detected many times. The chain uses TRBV7-9 and TRBJ2-1; TRBD2 matches 14 bases. Per the germline V gene, CDR1 is SEHNR and CDR2 is FQNEAQ (reference sequence). With 5 bases clipped from V and 2 bases from J, the junction kept 2 bases outside the gene matches. The CDR3 runs to 16 residues. CDR3 sequence: CASSRGLAGAYNEQFF. DNA for the CDR3: TGTGCCAGCAGCCGGGGACTAGCGGGAGCCTACAATGAGCAGTTCTTC.

This clonotype was seen ten or more times. The rearrangement links TRBV7-2 to TRBJ2-7; a possible D gene is TRBD2 (6 bases). CDR1 and CDR2 from the germline V gene are SGHTA and FQGNSA. V was cut by 5 bases and J by 2 bases, with 13 bases left in between. The CDR3 loop spans 14 amino acids. The CDR3 spells CASSPGTRTYEQYF. The CDR3 DNA sequence: TGTGCCAGCAGCCCCGGGACTCGAACCTACGAGCAGTACTTC.

This clonotype was seen once. The gene calls are TRBV20-1 and TRBJ2-6; D gene unclear. V lost 0 bases and J lost 8, with 14 bases in between. The CDR3 is made up of 15 amino acids. Looked up from germline, CDR1 is DFQATT and CDR2 is SNEGSKA (reference sequence). The chain's CDR3 is CSARDATDPSNVLTF. The CDR3, as DNA: TGCAGTGCTAGAGACGCTACGGACCCCTCCAACGTCCTGACTTTC.

This sequence joins TRBV20-1 and TRBJ2-3; 9 bases line up with TRBD1. V shed 2 bases, J shed 4 bases, and the junction held 13 bases outside the gene matches. This CDR3 spans 17 amino acids. Germline V lookup: CDR1 DFQATT, CDR2 SNEGSKA (reference sequence). In DNA form, the CDR3 reads TGCAGTGCTAGACGCCTTTGGGAGGACAGGGGATCAGATACGCAGTATTTT. Its protein is CSARRLWEDRGSDTQYF.

The sample holds many counts of this clonotype. The genes are TRBV2 and TRBJ1-1, with D tentatively TRBD1 (6 bases). V lost 4 bases and J 2 bases, leaving 20 bases between the germline ends. Germline CDR1 is SNHLY and CDR2 is FYNNEI. This CDR3 contains 17 residues. The CDR3 reads CASSGGAFARGNTEAFF. For the CDR3, the DNA is TGTGCCAGCAGTGGCGGAGCCTTCGCCAGGGGTAACACTGAAGCTTTCTTT.

This clonotype was observed a handful of times. The chain uses TRBV5-1 and TRBJ1-1; a possible D gene is TRBD1 (6 bases). The germline V gene has CDR1 SGHRS and CDR2 YFSETQ. There are 14 residues in the CDR3. V was shortened by 2 bases and J by 4 bases, with 12 bases between the two germline ends. The CDR3 here is CASSFGGAITEAFF. DNA for the CDR3: TGCGCCAGCAGCTTTGGGGGCGCGATCACTGAAGCTTTCTTT.

This clonotype was picked up many times. V and J are TRBV24-1 and TRBJ1-2; D unclear. Germline CDR1 and CDR2: KGHDR and SFDVKD. Trimming pared 10 bases from V and 4 bases from J, leaving 9 bases between. The CDR3 has 11 residues. The chain's CDR3 is CATSEGYGYTF. Written as DNA, the CDR3 is TGTGCCACTTCGGAGGGCTATGGCTACACCTTC.

This clonotype appeared many times. The chain has TRBV15 and TRBJ1-4; D perhaps matches TRBD1 (6 bases). The CDR3 is made up of 16 amino acids. Per germline, CDR1 LNHNV and CDR2 YYDKDF (reference sequence). V lost 3 bases and J 3 bases, leaving 14 bases between the germline ends. The chain's CDR3 is CATSSKGDRPNEKLFF. CDR3 bases: TGTGCCACCAGCAGCAAGGGGGACCGACCTAATGAAAAACTGTTTTTT.

The chain combines TRBV2 with TRBJ2-7; 11 bases line up with TRBD2. CDR1 and CDR2 from the germline V gene are SNHLY and FYNNEI. This CDR3 comprises 14 residues. As DNA, the CDR3 is TGTGCTAGACCTGGGACTAGCGGAGCCTACGAGCAGTACTTC. Translation gives CARPGTSGAYEQYF.

This clonotype has at least ten counts. The V call is TRBV13, the J call TRBJ2-1, with TRBD2 matching 8 bases. The length of the CDR3 is 13 residues. Germline values: CDR1 PRHDT, CDR2 FYEKMQ (reference sequence). J lost 8 bases, V lost 5 bases, and 5 bases had no gene match. CDR3 nucleotides: TGTGCCAGCAGCCCCCGGGGGGGCCATGAGCAGTTCTTC. This encodes CASSPRGGHEQFF.

This chain links TRBV2 with TRBJ2-1, with 12 bases aligning to TRBD2. The CDR3 runs to 15 residues. The junction had 2 bases not matched to a gene; V was cut back by 3 bases and J by 5 bases. Germline CDR1 SNHLY, CDR2 FYNNEI. CDR3 nucleotide sequence: TGTGCCAGCAGTGAGACTAGCGGGAGTGACAATGAGCAGTTCTTC. This sequence encodes CASSETSGSDNEQFF. Full variable domain (missing parts from reference TRBV2 and TRBJ2-1): EPEVTQTPSHQVTQMGQEVILRCVPISNHLYFYWYRQILGQKVEFLVSFYNNEISEKSEIFDDQFSVERPDGSNFTLKIRSTKLEDSAMYFCASSETSGSDNEQFFGPGTRLTVL.

In regard to this clonotype: At one end the junction does not follow the germline gene, possibly because of a read error. The chain has TRBV20-1 and TRBJ2-7; 7 bases align to TRBD1. The CDR3 covers 16 residues. Germline values: CDR1 DFQATT, CDR2 SNEGSKA (reference sequence). CDR3 sequence: CSARGGSSLPSGEQYF. CDR3 nucleotide sequence: TGCAGTGCGAGAGGGGGCAGCTCCTTACCCTCAGGGGAGCAGTACTTC.

Only a few counts were recorded for this clonotype. The chain couples TRBV3-1 to TRBJ2-5, with 7 bases that match TRBD1. Germline V gene data show CDR1 as LGHDT and CDR2 as YNNKEL (reference sequence). J was trimmed by 3 bases and V by 3 bases; bases with no gene match: 7. This CDR3 has 15 residues. The CDR3 loop reads CASSHPGQQKETQYF. CDR3 bases: TGTGCCAGCAGCCACCCGGGACAGCAAAAAGAGACCCAGTACTTC.

As regards this clonotype: A clone one base away is much larger, so this may be a read error. The chain has TRBV7-3 and TRBJ2-3; D is ambiguous. The CDR3 spans 14 residues. CDR1 is SGHTA and CDR2 is FQGTGA in the germline V gene. The CDR3 sequence: CASNLAEPPDTQYF. The CDR3 nucleotides read TGTGCCAGCAACTTAGCCGAGCCGCCAGATACGCAGTATTTT. Together with reference TRBV7-3 and TRBJ2-3, the CDR3 gives the full variable domain: GAGVSQTPSNKVTEKGKYVELRCDPISGHTALYWYRQSLGQGPEFLIYFQGTGAADDSGLPNDRFFAVRPEGSVSTLKIQRTERGDSAVYLCASNLAEPPDTQYFGPGTRLTVL.

The table lists this clonotype with many counts. This chain uses TRBV15 with TRBJ2-5, with D possibly matching TRBD2 (5 bases). The CDR3 contains 15 residues. The germline V gene has CDR1 LNHNV and CDR2 YYDKDF (reference sequence). V lost 0 bases to trimming and J lost 2 bases, with 10 bases between them. CDR3 in amino acids: CATSRDPGSQETQYF. DNA for the CDR3: TGTGCCACCAGCAGAGATCCGGGATCTCAAGAGACCCAGTACTTC. Filled out from reference TRBV15 and TRBJ2-5, the complete variable domain reads DAMVIQNPRYQVTQFGKPVTLSCSQTLNHNVMYWYQQKSSQAPKLLFHYYDKDFNNEADTPDNFQSRRPNTSFCFLDIRSPGLGDTAMYLCATSRDPGSQETQYFGPGTRLLVL.

Many counts were recorded for this clonotype. The rearrangement uses TRBV19 and TRBJ1-5; the D gene is possibly TRBD1 (5 bases). The CDR3 is 15 amino acids. Trimming stripped 8 bases from V and 5 bases from J, with 19 bases between. Germline lookup yields CDR1 LNHDA and CDR2 SQIVND (reference sequence). The DNA of the CDR3 is TGTGCCAGTGGAGGCTCGGGGCTGGACTATCAGCCCCAGCATTTT. Its translation is CASGGSGLDYQPQHF.

To note about this clonotype: The missing conserved phenylalanine or tryptophan at the end of this CDR3 makes a read error likely. The DNA is omitted, as the CDR3 cannot be located on it reliably, and the CDR3 follows TCRdb's listing. The chain joins TRBV7-2 to TRBJ2-6. CDR1 and CDR2 from the germline V gene are SGHTA and FQGNSA. The CDR3 is 9 residues long, ends included. The CDR3 region is CASSLDGTL.

This clonotype was observed many times. This chain connects TRBV5-1 to TRBJ1-4; no clear D. The CDR3 sequence is 15 residues long. V lost 0 bases, J lost 0 bases, and 6 bases lay in between. CDR1 and CDR2 (germline): SGHRS, YFSETQ. Here the CDR3 reads CASSLGRATNEKLFF. As DNA, the CDR3 is TGCGCCAGCAGCTTGGGAAGGGCAACTAATGAAAAACTGTTTTTT.

This clonotype has ten or more counts. This rearrangement joins TRBV6-1 to TRBJ2-3; 12 positions agree with TRBD2. Germline CDR1 MNHNS, CDR2 SASEGT. After removal of 7 bases from V and 1 base from J, the junction contained 12 bases not matched to a gene. CDR3 size: 18 residues. CDR3 DNA sequence: TGTGCCAGCACGACGAACCCTAGCGGGAGGGGGGGCACAGATACGCAGTATTTT. Translating it yields CASTTNPSGRGGTDTQYF.

The chain joins TRBV24-1 to TRBJ2-7, with 12 bases fitting TRBD2. CDR3 size: 16 residues. The V and J ends lost 4 bases and 9 bases, in that order; junction bases with no gene match: 12. Looked up from germline, CDR1 is KGHDR and CDR2 is SFDVKD. The DNA of the CDR3 is TGTGCCACCAGTGACATGACGGTGACTAGCGGGAGTAGGCAGTACTTC. Its protein is CATSDMTVTSGSRQYF.

This clonotype has ten or more counts. Here the CDR3 reads CASSESLAAYNEQFF. The CDR3 region has the DNA TGTGCCAGCAGTGAAAGCCTAGCGGCCTACAATGAGCAGTTCTTC. The rearrangement joins TRBV2 to TRBJ2-1, with 7 nucleotides matching TRBD2. CDR1 is SNHLY and CDR2 is FYNNEI in the germline V gene. This CDR3 spans 15 amino acids. Unmatched junction bases numbered 3, after V lost 2 bases and J lost 2 bases.

This clonotype has ten or more counts. V usage is TRBV7-2 and J usage is TRBJ2-7; D call uncertain. This CDR3 region has 15 residues. V was pared by 1 base and J by 5 bases, with 15 bases between. Germline V gives CDR1 SGHTA, CDR2 FQGNSA. CDR3 protein: CASSLVPAFVHEQYF. The CDR3 nucleotides read TGTGCCAGCAGCTTAGTGCCGGCCTTTGTCCACGAGCAGTACTTC.

Ten or more counts support this clonotype. This chain uses TRBV7-9 with TRBJ1-3; D is unclear. The V end lost 5 bases, the J end lost 4 bases, and 21 bases lay between the germline ends. Germline CDR1 SEHNR, CDR2 FQNEAQ (reference sequence). The CDR3 has 17 residues. The CDR3 loop reads CASSLNPGPRVGNTIYF. For the CDR3, the DNA is TGTGCCAGCAGCCTCAATCCCGGGCCTCGGGTGGGAAACACCATATATTTT.

The rearrangement links TRBV2 to TRBJ1-6; D is possibly TRBD1 (5 bases). In germline, CDR1 is SNHLY, CDR2 FYNNEI. V lost 6 bases and J lost 1, with 13 bases in between. This CDR3 spans 16 amino acids. The CDR3 protein is CASSNQGRSYNSPLHF. In nucleotides, the CDR3 is TGTGCCAGCAGCAACCAGGGACGGTCCTATAATTCACCCCTCCACTTT.

This clonotype came up many times. The chain is built from TRBV7-9 and TRBJ1-6; TRBD1 matches at 9 bases. V shed 5 bases and J 7 bases; nucleotides not matched to a gene: 6. The CDR3 consists of 15 residues. Germline V CDR1 and CDR2: SEHNR, FQNEAQ (reference sequence). In DNA form, the CDR3 reads TGTGCCAGCAGCGCCTCGGGACAGGGAAATTCACCCCTCCACTTT. This gives the protein CASSASGQGNSPLHF.

The rearrangement links TRBV20-1 to TRBJ2-5; D not resolved. Trimming shortened V by 1 base and J by 1 base, and 13 bases separated the two germline ends. The CDR3 extends over 15 amino acids. Germline V gene sequence: CDR1 DFQATT, CDR2 SNEGSKA (reference sequence). The CDR3 sequence: CSARARGHSQETQYF. CDR3 sequence (DNA): TGCAGTGCTAGAGCCCGAGGCCACAGCCAAGAGACCCAGTACTTC.

The rearrangement uses TRBV12-3 or TRBV12-4 and TRBJ2-3; weak D call: TRBD2 (5 bases). CDR3 length equals 17 residues. V shed 4 bases and J shed 2 bases, with 19 bases lying between them. The CDR3 sequence: CASSSDGGSAVTDTQYF. CDR3 in DNA: TGTGCCAGCAGTTCGGACGGCGGTAGCGCAGTCACAGATACGCAGTATTTT.

A remark on this clonotype: Given a much more abundant clone one base away, this may be a read error. The V gene is TRBV6-1, the J gene TRBJ2-3; 12 bases fit TRBD2. Germline-derived CDR1 and CDR2 are MNHNS and SASEGT. CDR3 length: 11 amino acids. CDR3 DNA: TGTGCCTGCAGTTCGACTAGCGGGGGGTATTTT. This encodes CACSSTSGGYF.